This entry features one T cell receptor (beta chain) sequence. Its antigen is not known. The record originates from a study of T cell repertoires in cytomegalovirus infection. Overall study: Public TCR beta signatures provided an indication of both CMV infection and a matching HLA type. Study results and limitations: Ex vivo responses were dominated by HLA-C-restricted CMV-specific TCR beta clonotypes.

MiXCR, run by TCRdb on the reads, gives a single entry per CDR3 protein. The sample comprises hundreds of thousands of distinct CDR3 sequences, 25% to 35% of which are singletons, and around a sixth rests with the top ten. Germline V gene lookup returns CDR1 SGHRS and CDR2 YFSETQ. The length of the CDR3 is 13 residues. V was pared by 3 bases and J by 6 bases, with 2 bases of the junction left unmatched. The TCR was taken from a human donor in good health (CMV status not recorded). Some clones in this sample may be carry-over from other donors' samples. The V gene is TRBV5-1, the J gene TRBJ2-3; 9 positions match TRBD1. The sequenced sample was cultured PBMCs, obtained from culture after CMV antigen stimulation. CDR3 loop: CASSSDRGDTQYF. CDR3 nucleotide sequence: TGCGCCAGCAGCTCGGACAGGGGCGATACGCAGTATTTT.